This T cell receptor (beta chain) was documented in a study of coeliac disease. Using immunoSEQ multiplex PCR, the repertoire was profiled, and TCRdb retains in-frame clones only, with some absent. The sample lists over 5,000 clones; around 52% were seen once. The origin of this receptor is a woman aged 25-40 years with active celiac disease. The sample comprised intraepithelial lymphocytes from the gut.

The CDR3 region has the DNA TGCAGCGTTGAAGATCAACGGACTGAAGCTTTCTTT. This codes for CSVEDQRTEAFF. The rearrangement links TRBV29-1 to TRBJ1-1, with no clear D. Trimming removed 0 bases at V and 5 bases at J, with 7 bases between. Germline loops: CDR1 SQVTM, CDR2 ANQGSEA. CDR3 length: 12 residues.